Sequencing of this T cell receptor beta chain was carried out in a study of T cells in Graves' hyperthyroidism and ophthalmopathy. Broader study findings: Among clonotypes expanded in thyroid above 0.001, most were also found in blood.

Researchers defined stable Graves' hyperthyroidism as no ophthalmopathy progression within 18 months. Hyperthyroidism had been newly diagnosed in patients aged 18 to 65, and its duration was under 2 months. There were TCR beta CDR3 regions amplified from RNA transcripts. An initial round of RT-PCR targeting the TCR CDR3 relied on the HTBI primer set. TCRdb itself ran the multiplex PCR reads through MiXCR, one entry per CDR3 protein. The table has approximately 400,000 distinct CDR3 sequences, about 15% seen once; the top ten hold about 33%. This clonotype was seen at least ten times. Its antigen is not known. The CDR3 contains 15 residues. Germline values: CDR1 KGHDR, CDR2 SFDVKD. V dropped 4 bases and J dropped 5; count of bases not matched to a gene: 5.

The TCR comes from a woman aged 25 to 45 with Graves' hyperthyroidism. The sequencing sample was made of blood. The chain joins TRBV24-1 to TRBJ2-5, with TRBD1 identical over 11 bases. The CDR3 DNA reads TGTGCCACCAGTGACCGGACAGGGGGCGGTGAGACCCAGTACTTC. Protein: CATSDRTGGGETQYF.